This TCR beta chain was observed in a study of blood T cells in healthy people across ages. Study conclusions and caveats: Per million T cells, TCR beta diversity dropped roughly linearly as age increased. Calculation of diversity from one million T cells yielded estimates considered to be underestimates.

Germline CDR1 LGHDT, CDR2 YNNKEL (reference sequence). Trimming removed 2 bases from V and 0 bases from J; junction bases left unmatched: 5. This CDR3 comprises 16 residues. Together with a sample-barcoded 5' primer, a J-beta primer mix was included in a second PCR lasting about 6 to 11 cycles. A template-switch adaptor that had 12 random nucleotides put a tag on each cDNA molecule. TCRdb analysed the 5' RACE reads with MiXCR anew, one entry per CDR3 protein. The table has around 500,000 distinct CDR3 sequences, 45% to 55% seen once. Each donor's blood draw was roughly 10 milliliters of peripheral blood. This clonotype was counted between two and nine times. Its antigen is still unknown.

Sequencing used blood. The rearrangement links TRBV3-1 to TRBJ2-7; TRBD1 matches at 9 bases. This receptor was obtained from an older man in good health. CDR3 in DNA: TGTGCCAGCAGCCAAACGGGACAGGGCAGCTCCTACGAGCAGTACTTC. It encodes CASSQTGQGSSYEQYF.